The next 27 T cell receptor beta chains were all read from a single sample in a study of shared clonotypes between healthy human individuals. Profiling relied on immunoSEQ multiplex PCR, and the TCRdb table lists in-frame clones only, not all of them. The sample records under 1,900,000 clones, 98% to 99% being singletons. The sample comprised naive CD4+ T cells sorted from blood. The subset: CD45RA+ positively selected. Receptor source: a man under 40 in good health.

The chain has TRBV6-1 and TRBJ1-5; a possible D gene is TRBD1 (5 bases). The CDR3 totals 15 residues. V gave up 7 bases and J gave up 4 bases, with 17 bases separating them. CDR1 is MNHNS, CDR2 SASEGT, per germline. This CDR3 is CASTRDPSPNQPQHF. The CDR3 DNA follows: TGTGCCAGCACAAGGGACCCCTCGCCGAATCAGCCCCAGCATTTT.

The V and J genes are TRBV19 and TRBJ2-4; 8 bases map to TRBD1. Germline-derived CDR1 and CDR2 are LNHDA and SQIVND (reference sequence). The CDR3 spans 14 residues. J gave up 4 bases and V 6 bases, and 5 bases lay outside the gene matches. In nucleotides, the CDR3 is TGTGCCAGTAGCCGGACAGGGTGGAAAAACATTCAGTACTTC. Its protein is CASSRTGWKNIQYF.

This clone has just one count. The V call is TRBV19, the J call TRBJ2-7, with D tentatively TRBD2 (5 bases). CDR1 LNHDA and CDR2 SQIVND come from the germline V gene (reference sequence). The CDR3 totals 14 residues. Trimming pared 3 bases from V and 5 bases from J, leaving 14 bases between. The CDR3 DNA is TGTGCCAGTAGTATTCTCCAGGACTCGCACGAGCAGTACTTC. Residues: CASSILQDSHEQYF.

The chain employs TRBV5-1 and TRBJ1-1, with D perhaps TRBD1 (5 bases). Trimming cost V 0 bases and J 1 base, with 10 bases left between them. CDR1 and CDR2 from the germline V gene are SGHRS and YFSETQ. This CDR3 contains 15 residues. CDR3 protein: CASSLVGHKNTEAFF. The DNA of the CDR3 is TGCGCCAGCAGCTTGGTTGGACATAAGAACACTGAAGCTTTCTTT.

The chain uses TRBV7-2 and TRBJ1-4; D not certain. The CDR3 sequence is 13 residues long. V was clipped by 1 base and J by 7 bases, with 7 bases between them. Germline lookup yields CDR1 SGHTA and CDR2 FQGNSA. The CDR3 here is CASSLGFSEKLFF. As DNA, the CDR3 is TGTGCCAGCAGCTTAGGGTTTTCTGAAAAACTGTTTTTT.

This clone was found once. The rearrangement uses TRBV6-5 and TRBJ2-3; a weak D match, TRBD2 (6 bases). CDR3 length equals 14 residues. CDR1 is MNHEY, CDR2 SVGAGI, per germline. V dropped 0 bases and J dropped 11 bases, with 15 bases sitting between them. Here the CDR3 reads CASSYSGTHKKQYF. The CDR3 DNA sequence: TGTGCCAGCAGTTACTCAGGGACTCATAAGAAGCAGTATTTT.

The CDR3: CAIRWGQENTEAFF. CDR3 sequence (DNA): TGTGCCATCAGATGGGGACAGGAGAACACTGAAGCTTTCTTT. The chain has TRBV10-3 and TRBJ1-1; 8 bases fit TRBD1. The CDR3 contains 14 residues. Trimming cost V 6 bases and J 1 base; bases outside gene matches: 4. Germline lookup yields CDR1 ENHRY and CDR2 SYGVKD.

CDR3 loop: CASSPAGGRAGEQYF. CDR3 DNA: TGTGCCAGCAGCCCCGCCGGCGGGAGGGCCGGAGAGCAGTACTTC. V and J are TRBV4-2 and TRBJ2-7; 9 bases agree with TRBD2. CDR3 length: 15 amino acids. CDR1 LGHNA and CDR2 YNFKEQ come from the germline V gene. Unmatched junction bases numbered 11, after V lost 4 bases and J lost 7 bases.

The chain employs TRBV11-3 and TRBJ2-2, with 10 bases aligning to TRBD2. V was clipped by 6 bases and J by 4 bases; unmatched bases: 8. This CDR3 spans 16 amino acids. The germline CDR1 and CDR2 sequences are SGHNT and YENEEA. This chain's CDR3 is CASSPRGLASTGELFF. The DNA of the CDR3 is TGTGCCAGCAGTCCACGGGGACTAGCGAGCACCGGGGAGCTGTTTTTT.

This CDR3 is CAISDRPSGPRYNEQFF. CDR3 bases: TGTGCCATCAGTGATCGCCCTAGCGGCCCTAGGTACAATGAGCAGTTCTTC. The V gene is TRBV10-3, the J gene TRBJ2-1; TRBD2 matches 7 bases. V was pared by 3 bases and J by 4 bases, with 12 bases of the junction left unmatched. Per the germline V gene, CDR1 is ENHRY and CDR2 is SYGVKD. CDR3 length equals 17 residues.

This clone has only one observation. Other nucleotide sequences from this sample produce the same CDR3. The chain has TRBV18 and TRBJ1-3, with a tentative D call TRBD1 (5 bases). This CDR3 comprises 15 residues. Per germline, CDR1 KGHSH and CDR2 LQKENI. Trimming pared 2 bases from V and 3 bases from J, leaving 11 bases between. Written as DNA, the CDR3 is TGTGCCAGCTCACCAAGGCAGGGAGATGGAAACACCATATATTTT. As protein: CASSPRQGDGNTIYF.

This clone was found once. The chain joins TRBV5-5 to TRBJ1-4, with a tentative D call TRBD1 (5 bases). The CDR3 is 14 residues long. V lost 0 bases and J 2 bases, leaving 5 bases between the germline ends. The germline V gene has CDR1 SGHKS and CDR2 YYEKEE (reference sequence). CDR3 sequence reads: CASSLGDTNEKLFF. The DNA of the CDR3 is TGTGCCAGCAGCTTGGGGGACACTAATGAAAAACTGTTTTTT.

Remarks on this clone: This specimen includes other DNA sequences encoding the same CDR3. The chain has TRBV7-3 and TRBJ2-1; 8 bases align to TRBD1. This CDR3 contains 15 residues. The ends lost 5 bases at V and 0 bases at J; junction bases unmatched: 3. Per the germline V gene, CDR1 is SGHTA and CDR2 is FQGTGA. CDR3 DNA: TGTGCCAGCAGCCCAGGACAGGGCTCCTACAATGAGCAGTTCTTC. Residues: CASSPGQGSYNEQFF. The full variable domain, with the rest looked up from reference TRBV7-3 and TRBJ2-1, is GAGVSQTPSNKVTEKGKYVELRCDPISGHTALYWYRQSLGQGPEFLIYFQGTGAADDSGLPNDRFFAVRPEGSVSTLKIQRTERGDSAVYLCASSPGQGSYNEQFFGPGTRLTVL.

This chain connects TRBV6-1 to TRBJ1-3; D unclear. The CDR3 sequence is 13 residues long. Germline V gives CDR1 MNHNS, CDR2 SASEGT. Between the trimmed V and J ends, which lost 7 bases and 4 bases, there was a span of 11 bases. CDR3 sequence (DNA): TGTGCCAGCACGGGGTCGTGGGGAAACACCATATATTTT. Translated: CASTGSWGNTIYF.

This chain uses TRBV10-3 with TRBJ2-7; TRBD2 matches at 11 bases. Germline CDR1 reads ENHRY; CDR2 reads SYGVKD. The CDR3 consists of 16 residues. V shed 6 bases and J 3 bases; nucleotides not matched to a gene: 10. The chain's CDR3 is CAIRERGLAGNYEQYF. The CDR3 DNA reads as TGTGCCATCAGGGAAAGAGGACTAGCGGGCAACTACGAGCAGTACTTC.

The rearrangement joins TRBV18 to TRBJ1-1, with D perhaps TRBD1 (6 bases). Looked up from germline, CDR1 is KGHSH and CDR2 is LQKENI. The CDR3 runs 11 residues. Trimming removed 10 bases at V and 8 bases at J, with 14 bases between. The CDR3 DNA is TGTGCCACCAGGGGAGGGGTCGAAGCTTTCTTT. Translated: CATRGGVEAFF.

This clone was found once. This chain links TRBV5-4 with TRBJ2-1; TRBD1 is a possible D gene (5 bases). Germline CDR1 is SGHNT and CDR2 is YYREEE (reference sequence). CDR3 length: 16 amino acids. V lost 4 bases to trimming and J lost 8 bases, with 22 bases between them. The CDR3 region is CASSPPGRQGTDEQFF. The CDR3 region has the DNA TGTGCCAGCAGCCCCCCCGGTAGGCAGGGAACGGATGAGCAGTTCTTC.

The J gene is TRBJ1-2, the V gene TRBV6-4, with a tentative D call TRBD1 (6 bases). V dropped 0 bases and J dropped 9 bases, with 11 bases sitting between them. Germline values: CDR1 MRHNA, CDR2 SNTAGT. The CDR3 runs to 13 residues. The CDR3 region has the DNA TGTGCCAGCAGTGACTCTGGGGGGCTTCGCTACACCTTC. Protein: CASSDSGGLRYTF.

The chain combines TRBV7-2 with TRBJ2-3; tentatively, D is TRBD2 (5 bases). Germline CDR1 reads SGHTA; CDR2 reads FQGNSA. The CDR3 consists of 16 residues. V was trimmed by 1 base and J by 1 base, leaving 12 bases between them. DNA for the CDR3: TGTGCCAGCAGCTTAGTCGCTAGCAGTCGCACAGATACGCAGTATTTT. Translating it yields CASSLVASSRTDTQYF.

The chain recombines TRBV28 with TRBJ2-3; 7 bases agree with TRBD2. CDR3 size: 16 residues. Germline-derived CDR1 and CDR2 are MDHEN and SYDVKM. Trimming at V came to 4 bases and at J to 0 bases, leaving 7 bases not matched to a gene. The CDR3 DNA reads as TGTGCCAGCAGTTCCTCTAGCGGCACTAGCACAGATACGCAGTATTTT. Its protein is CASSSSSGTSTDTQYF.

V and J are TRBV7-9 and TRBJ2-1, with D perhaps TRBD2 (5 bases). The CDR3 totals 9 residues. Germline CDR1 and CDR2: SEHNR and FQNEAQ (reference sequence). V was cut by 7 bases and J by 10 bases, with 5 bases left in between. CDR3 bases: TGTGCCAGCACGGGGGAGCAGTTCTTC. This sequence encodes CASTGEQFF.

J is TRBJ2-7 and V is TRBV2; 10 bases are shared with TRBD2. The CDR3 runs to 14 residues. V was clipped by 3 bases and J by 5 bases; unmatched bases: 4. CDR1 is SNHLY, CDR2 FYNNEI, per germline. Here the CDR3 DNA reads TGTGCCAGCAGTGAGCTAGCGGGAGCCCACGAGCAGTACTTC. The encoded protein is CASSELAGAHEQYF.

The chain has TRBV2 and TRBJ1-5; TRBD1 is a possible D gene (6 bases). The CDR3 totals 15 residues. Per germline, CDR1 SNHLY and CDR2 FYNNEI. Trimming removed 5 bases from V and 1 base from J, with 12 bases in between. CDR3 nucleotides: TGTGCCAGCAGTCCTGGACAGAGAAGCAATCAGCCCCAGCATTTT. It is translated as CASSPGQRSNQPQHF.

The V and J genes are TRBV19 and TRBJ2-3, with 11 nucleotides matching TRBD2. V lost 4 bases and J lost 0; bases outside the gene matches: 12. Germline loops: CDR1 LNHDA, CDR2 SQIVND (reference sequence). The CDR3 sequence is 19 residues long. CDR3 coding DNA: TGTGCCAGTAGTACAGCCGGGACTAGCGGAAGGCCTAGCACAGATACGCAGTATTTT. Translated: CASSTAGTSGRPSTDTQYF.

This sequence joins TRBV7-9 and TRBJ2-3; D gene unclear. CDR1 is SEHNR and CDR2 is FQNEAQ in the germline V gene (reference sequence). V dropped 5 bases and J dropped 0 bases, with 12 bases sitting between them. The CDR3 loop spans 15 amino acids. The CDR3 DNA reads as TGTGCCAGCAGCGCCCAGCGTCTCAGCACAGATACGCAGTATTTT. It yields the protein CASSAQRLSTDTQYF.

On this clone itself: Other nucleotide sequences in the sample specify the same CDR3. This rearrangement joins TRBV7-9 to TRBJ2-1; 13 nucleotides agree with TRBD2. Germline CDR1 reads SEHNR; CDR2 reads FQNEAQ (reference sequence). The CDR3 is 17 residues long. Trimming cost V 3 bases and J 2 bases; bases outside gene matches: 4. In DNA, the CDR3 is TGTGCCAGCAGCTTGGGGGGACTAGCGGGAACCTACAATGAGCAGTTCTTC. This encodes CASSLGGLAGTYNEQFF.

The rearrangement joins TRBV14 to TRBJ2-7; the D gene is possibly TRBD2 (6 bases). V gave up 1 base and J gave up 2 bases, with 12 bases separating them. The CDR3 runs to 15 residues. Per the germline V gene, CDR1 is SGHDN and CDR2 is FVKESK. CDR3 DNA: TGTGCCAGCAGCCAAGGACTGGGAGGACCCTACGAGCAGTACTTC. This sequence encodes CASSQGLGGPYEQYF.